The 24 T cell receptor beta chains in this list originate from one sample, sequenced in a study of spatial heterogeneity in lung cancer. The time point is: sample taken at primary tumor resection. TCRdb ran MiXCR on the 5' RACE reads and lists one entry per CDR3 protein. The table has about 1,100 distinct CDR3 sequences, approximately 12% seen once. The starting material was normal lung tissue next to the tumor, obtained at surgery. The receptors come from a female donor with early-stage non-small cell lung cancer.

This clonotype qualifies as large. This beta chain appears as a stray read in a library generated for alpha chains; its size is not informative. The V and J genes are TRBV28 and TRBJ2-2; no reliable D call. V lost 5 bases to trimming and J lost 2 bases, with 15 bases between them. The germline gives CDR1 MDHEN, CDR2 SYDVKM. The CDR3 is made up of 16 amino acids. CDR3: CASSPPGRKNTGELFF. The CDR3, as DNA: TGTGCCAGCAGTCCCCCGGGCAGGAAAAACACCGGGGAGCTGTTTTTT.

This clonotype qualifies as medium-sized. This beta chain appears as a stray read in a library generated for alpha chains; its size is not informative. This chain connects TRBV5-6 to TRBJ1-4; D is unclear. The CDR3 totals 14 residues. Germline-derived CDR1 and CDR2 are SGHDT and YYEEEE. V lost 4 bases and J 7 bases, leaving 14 bases between the germline ends. CDR3 sequence reads: CASSRTVEGEKLFF. The CDR3 DNA is TGTGCCAGCAGCCGGACCGTGGAAGGTGAAAAACTGTTTTTT.

This clonotype ranks as medium-sized. A library prepared for alpha chains yielded this beta chain as an off-target read; its size is of little meaning. V is TRBV10-3 and J is TRBJ2-2; tentatively, D is TRBD1 or TRBD2 (6 bases each). This CDR3 has 14 amino acids. Trimming stripped 4 bases from V and 5 bases from J, with 11 bases between. Germline CDR1 and CDR2: ENHRY and SYGVKD. The chain's CDR3 is CAISVGGMTGELFF. The CDR3 DNA follows: TGTGCCATCAGTGTGGGGGGCATGACCGGGGAGCTGTTTTTT.

By proportion, this clonotype is large (0.1 to 1%). This beta chain represents an off-target read in a library built for alpha chains; its size is of limited meaning. The chain combines TRBV4-3 with TRBJ2-7, with 7 bases matching TRBD1. The CDR3 has 15 residues. Germline lookup yields CDR1 LGHNA and CDR2 YSLEER. With 4 bases clipped from V and 2 bases from J, the junction kept 8 bases outside the gene matches. The CDR3 is CASSPSWQGAYEQYF. The DNA for the CDR3 is TGCGCCAGCAGCCCCTCGTGGCAGGGGGCCTACGAGCAGTACTTC.

In this sample, this clonotype turned up a few times. This beta chain is an unintended read in a library built for alpha chains; its size means little. This CDR3 is CASSFLTSPAGELFF. CDR3 nucleotides: TGTGCCAGCAGCTTCTTAACTTCCCCAGCCGGGGAGCTGTTTTTT. The rearrangement joins TRBV7-2 to TRBJ2-2; no clear D. The germline V gene has CDR1 SGHTA and CDR2 FQGNSA. V dropped 3 bases and J dropped 6 bases, with 14 bases sitting between them. This CDR3 comprises 15 residues. Supplemented by reference TRBV7-2 and TRBJ2-2, the full variable domain reads GAGVSQSPSNKVTEKGKDVELRCDPISGHTALYWYRQSLGQGLEFLIYFQGNSAPDKSGLPSDRFSAERTGGSVSTLTIQRTQQEDSAVYLCASSFLTSPAGELFFGEGSRLTVL.

Only a few counts were recorded for this clonotype. A library prepared for alpha chains yielded this beta chain as an off-target read; its size is of little meaning. This chain links TRBV7-2 with TRBJ2-7; D might be TRBD1 or TRBD2, each matching 5 bases. Per the germline V gene, CDR1 is SGHTA and CDR2 is FQGNSA. Trimming took 6 bases from V and 0 from J, leaving 21 bases between them. The CDR3 covers 17 residues. CDR3 nucleotides: TGTGCCAGCAGTGTAAGGGGTGGGCCAGGGAGCTCCTACGAGCAGTACTTC. Translated: CASSVRGGPGSSYEQYF.

As concerns this clonotype: This beta chain represents an off-target read in a library built for alpha chains; its size is of limited meaning. The chain couples TRBV2 to TRBJ2-1; tentatively, D is TRBD2 (5 bases). Germline CDR1 is SNHLY and CDR2 is FYNNEI. The CDR3 loop spans 14 amino acids. The germline V and J ends were trimmed by 10 bases and 0 bases, with 13 bases remaining between them. In nucleotides, the CDR3 is TGTGCCATCCCTGGGAGCCGCTCCTACAATGAGCAGTTCTTC. This encodes CAIPGSRSYNEQFF.

This clonotype has only a few counts. Little can be read into the size of this beta chain, an off-target read in a library designed for alpha chains. The CDR3 protein is CASRSPGVHTGELFF. The CDR3 bases are TGTGCCAGCAGGTCACCGGGAGTGCACACCGGGGAGCTGTTTTTT. The gene calls are TRBV6-5 and TRBJ2-2; TRBD2 is a possible D gene (6 bases). V gave up 6 bases and J gave up 3 bases, with 14 bases separating them. CDR1 MNHEY and CDR2 SVGAGI come from the germline V gene. The CDR3 is 15 amino acids.

Notes on this clonotype: Being off target in a library aimed at alpha chains, this beta chain has a size of little meaning. The V call is TRBV29-1, the J call TRBJ2-5; D not certain. Germline loops: CDR1 SQVTM, CDR2 ANQGSEA. CDR3 length equals 11 residues. V shed 3 bases and J shed 1 base, with 3 bases lying between them. The CDR3 here is CSVDAQETQYF. DNA of the CDR3: TGCAGCGTTGATGCCCAAGAGACCCAGTACTTC.

This clonotype occurred a few times. This beta chain slipped into a library made for alpha chains as a stray read, so its size is not meaningful. The V call is TRBV7-3, the J call TRBJ2-2, with no clear D. The CDR3 covers 15 residues. Germline V CDR1 and CDR2: SGHTA, FQGTGA. Trimming cost V 2 bases and J 3 bases, with 10 bases left between them. The CDR3 is CASSLLGSDTGELFF. Written as DNA, the CDR3 is TGTGCCAGCAGCTTATTAGGGTCTGACACCGGGGAGCTGTTTTTT.

This clonotype is labeled large. This beta chain turned up in a library designed for alpha chains; as an off-target read, its abundance says little. The chain is built from TRBV7-9 and TRBJ2-7, with 9 nucleotides matching TRBD1. J was trimmed by 1 base and V by 5 bases; bases with no gene match: 9. CDR1 and CDR2 from the germline V gene are SEHNR and FQNEAQ (reference sequence). The CDR3 extends over 16 amino acids. Here the CDR3 reads CASSGRDRVISYEQYF. The CDR3 DNA follows: TGTGCCAGCAGCGGAAGGGACAGGGTCATTTCCTACGAGCAGTACTTC.

In its sample, this clonotype ranks as large. Being off target in a library aimed at alpha chains, this beta chain has a size of little meaning. The genes are TRBV7-2 and TRBJ2-3, with TRBD1 identical over 7 bases. The germline V gene encodes CDR1 SGHTA and CDR2 FQGNSA. The CDR3 has 14 residues. V shed 8 bases and J 4 bases; nucleotides not matched to a gene: 9. CDR3 coding DNA: TGTGCCAGCGGCCTACACACAGGGGCAGATACGCAGTATTTT. Encoded protein: CASGLHTGADTQYF.

Note on this clonotype: This beta chain is an unintended read in a library built for alpha chains; its size means little. Here the CDR3 reads CASGRETQYF. CDR3 bases: TGTGCCAGCGGTCGAGAGACCCAGTACTTC. The chain is built from TRBV12-3 or TRBV12-4 and TRBJ2-5; D is unresolved. This CDR3 has 10 amino acids. V shed 8 bases and J shed 4 bases, with 5 bases lying between them.

As to this clonotype: With the library built for alpha chains, this beta chain is off target and its frequency is not meaningful. The gene calls are TRBV5-1 and TRBJ2-5, with 7 bases lining up with TRBD1. Looked up from germline, CDR1 is SGHRS and CDR2 is YFSETQ. Trimming cost V 5 bases and J 3 bases; bases outside gene matches: 13. The CDR3 spans 16 residues. CDR3 bases: TGCGCCAGCAGTTTTGTTGGGACAGACAGGGAAGAGACCCAGTACTTC. Amino acids: CASSFVGTDREETQYF. The whole variable domain, remainder taken from reference TRBV5-1 and TRBJ2-5, is KAGVTQTPRYLIKTRGQQVTLSCSPISGHRSVSWYQQTPGQGLQFLFEYFSETQRNKGNFPGRFSGRQFSNSRSEMNVSTLELGDSALYLCASSFVGTDREETQYFGPGTRLLVL.

As concerns this clonotype: This beta chain represents an off-target read in a library built for alpha chains; its size is of limited meaning. The chain joins TRBV21-1 to TRBJ2-5; the table's TRBD1 call for D was not verified on the DNA. TRBV21-1 is noted as a pseudogene. This CDR3 is built from 16 residues. This chain's CDR3 is CASSKVGDRAQETQYF. As DNA, the CDR3 is TGTGCCAGCAGCAAAGTGGGGGACAGGGCGCAAGAGACCCAGTACTTC.

This clonotype is large (0.1 to 1%). Being off target in a library aimed at alpha chains, this beta chain has a size of little meaning. The gene calls are TRBV6-6 and TRBJ2-3; no reliable D call. Deletions cut 6 bases from V and 6 bases from J, with 7 bases between. The CDR3 length is 11 residues. Germline CDR1 is MNHNY and CDR2 is SVGAGI (reference sequence). The CDR3 sequence: CASRFSDTQYF. The CDR3 DNA reads TGTGCCAGCAGGTTCAGTGATACGCAGTATTTT.

Sample share makes this clonotype medium-sized. Since the library was made to target alpha chains, this beta chain is a stray read and its abundance is not meaningful. This sequence joins TRBV7-8 and TRBJ2-7; the D is unclear. Trimming cost V 1 base and J 5 bases, with 15 bases left between them. The CDR3 is 15 amino acids. The V gene's germline CDR1 is SGHVS and CDR2 FQNEAQ. The CDR3: CASSLDHWATDEQYF. As DNA, the CDR3 is TGTGCCAGCAGCTTAGACCACTGGGCAACTGACGAGCAGTACTTC. The entire variable domain, with the rest obtained from reference TRBV7-8 and TRBJ2-7, is as follows: GAGVSQSPRYKVAKRGQDVALRCDPISGHVSLFWYQQALGQGPEFLTYFQNEAQLDKSGLPSDRFFAERPEGSVSTLKIQRTQQEDSAVYLCASSLDHWATDEQYFGPGTRLTVT.

By sample share, this clonotype is large. This beta chain is an off-target read within a library intended for alpha chains, so its frequency means little. V and J are TRBV7-2 and TRBJ2-6; maybe TRBD2 (7 bases). Germline CDR1 reads SGHTA; CDR2 reads FQGNSA. The V and J ends lost 1 base and 2 bases respectively, with 15 bases between them. The CDR3 consists of 18 residues. The DNA for the CDR3 is TGTGCCAGCAGCTTAGATGCCCCGGGGGGCGCTGGGGCCAACGTCCTGACTTTC. It encodes CASSLDAPGGAGANVLTF.

About this clonotype itself: This beta chain lies outside the target of a library built for alpha chains; its clone size means little. The V and J genes are TRBV7-8 and TRBJ2-6, with D maybe TRBD2 (5 bases). The V and J ends lost 3 bases and 1 base respectively, with 10 bases between them. CDR3 length: 16 amino acids. CDR1 is SGHVS, CDR2 FQNEAQ, per germline. The CDR3: CASSFGSPSGANVLTF. For the CDR3, the DNA is TGTGCCAGCAGCTTTGGGAGCCCGTCTGGGGCCAACGTCCTGACTTTC.

Details on this clonotype: Because the library targeted alpha chains, this beta chain is an off-target read whose size means little. The chain combines TRBV6-2 or TRBV6-3 with TRBJ1-5; 7 bases line up with TRBD1. With V trimmed by 7 bases and J by 6 bases, 6 bases remained unmatched. Germline V gene sequence: CDR1 MNHEY, CDR2 SVGEGT. CDR3 length: 13 residues. DNA of the CDR3: TGTGCCAGCACCGACAGGGCTGGTCAGCCCCAGCATTTT. This gives the protein CASTDRAGQPQHF.

By share of the sample, this clonotype is large. Because the library targeted alpha chains, this beta chain is an off-target read whose size means little. This rearrangement joins TRBV6-1 to TRBJ2-5, with D maybe TRBD2 (5 bases). This CDR3 contains 15 residues. Trimming removed 2 bases at V and 7 bases at J, with 17 bases between. The germline gives CDR1 MNHNS, CDR2 SASEGT. DNA for the CDR3: TGTGCCAGCAGTGAATCTTGGGAGCCAAGCGGGACCCAGTACTTC. Amino acids: CASSESWEPSGTQYF.

Of note for this clonotype: This beta chain is an off-target read within a library intended for alpha chains, so its frequency means little. The CDR3 protein is CASSYTRSTQYF. The CDR3 DNA sequence: TGTGCCAGCAGTTACACTAGGTCTACGCAGTATTTT. The chain couples TRBV6-2 or TRBV6-3 to TRBJ2-3; a possible D gene is TRBD2 (5 bases). CDR3 length equals 12 residues. CDR1 MNHEY and CDR2 SVGEGT come from the germline V gene. V lost 2 bases, J lost 8 bases, and 8 bases lay in between.

This clonotype is medium-sized (0.01 to 0.1%) in the sample. This beta chain slipped into a library made for alpha chains as a stray read, so its size is not meaningful. The J gene is TRBJ2-7, the V gene TRBV7-9; 7 bases are a match to TRBD1. With V trimmed by 5 bases and J by 5 bases, 9 bases remained unmatched. This CDR3 has 14 amino acids. Germline V CDR1 and CDR2: SEHNR, FQNEAQ (reference sequence). CDR3 amino acids: CASSPPDRAHEQYF. The CDR3 DNA reads TGTGCCAGCAGCCCCCCTGACAGGGCCCACGAGCAGTACTTC.

With respect to this clonotype: This beta chain is a stray read from a library made for alpha chains; its abundance is not meaningful. The chain links TRBV2 to TRBJ1-2, with a weak D call TRBD1 (6 bases). The CDR3 length is 13 residues. The V end lost 4 bases, the J end lost 4 bases, and 10 bases lay between the germline ends. The germline V gene encodes CDR1 SNHLY and CDR2 FYNNEI. Here the CDR3 reads CASSAGGAYGYTF. CDR3 coding DNA: TGTGCCAGCAGTGCCGGGGGGGCCTATGGCTACACCTTC.